Listed below are T cell receptor beta chains from one sample, sequenced in a study of PD-1 blockade in classical Hodgkin lymphoma. TCRdb's copy holds only in-frame clones and misses some; the assay was immunoSEQ multiplex PCR. The table lists under 15,000 clones, 91% of them singletons. This sample comprised peripheral blood mononuclear cells (PBMCs), obtained at baseline. The receptors come from a human donor with classical Hodgkin lymphoma. Each CDR3 is given with its conserved first and last residue. D genes are given only for firm matches. Not every row has a clone size; where given, it reads once, few, many or a size class.

clone_size: -
v_call: TRBV4-1
d_call: TRBD2
j_call: TRBJ2-1
cdr3_aa: CASSLDPGLAVDYNEQFF
cdr3_nt: TGCGCCAGCAGCCTTGACCCGGGACTAGCGGTAGACTACAATGAGCAGTTCTTC

clone_size: few
v_call: TRBV30
d_call: -
j_call: TRBJ1-3
cdr3_aa: CAWSGNRASGNTIYF
cdr3_nt: TGTGCCTGGAGTGGCAACAGGGCCTCTGGAAACACCATATATTTT

clone_size: -
v_call: TRBV27
d_call: -
j_call: TRBJ2-5
cdr3_aa: CASSPCGLESCQETQYF
cdr3_nt: TGTGCCAGCAGTCCTTGCGGCCTAGAGAGTTGCCAAGAGACCCAGTACTTC

clone_size: -
v_call: TRBV6-6
d_call: -
j_call: TRBJ2-1
cdr3_aa: CASSYSGQDNEQFF
cdr3_nt: TGTGCCAGCAGTTACTCGGGGCAGGACAATGAGCAGTTCTTC

clone_size: -
v_call: TRBV6-1
d_call: -
j_call: TRBJ1-1
cdr3_aa: CASSDQGWTEAFF
cdr3_nt: TGTGCCAGCAGTGATCAGGGGTGGACTGAAGCTTTCTTT

clone_size: -
v_call: TRBV6-5
d_call: TRBD2
j_call: TRBJ2-5
cdr3_aa: CASSSWTSGALGTQYF
cdr3_nt: TGTGCCAGCAGTTCCTGGACTAGCGGGGCTTTGGGGACCCAGTACTTC

clone_size: once
v_call: TRBV5-1
d_call: -
j_call: TRBJ2-7
cdr3_aa: CASSPQGATPYEQYF
cdr3_nt: TGCGCCAGCAGCCCTCAAGGGGCGACTCCCTACGAGCAGTACTTC

clone_size: -
v_call: TRBV28
d_call: -
j_call: TRBJ2-7
cdr3_aa: CASSFGQSYEQYF
cdr3_nt: TGTGCCAGCAGTTTCGGACAGTCCTACGAGCAGTACTTC

clone_size: -
v_call: TRBV5-4
d_call: -
j_call: TRBJ1-2
cdr3_aa: CASSLAIWGEGYTF
cdr3_nt: TGTGCCAGCAGCTTGGCCATTTGGGGGGAAGGCTACACCTTC

clone_size: -
v_call: TRBV7-8
d_call: -
j_call: TRBJ1-5
cdr3_aa: CASSLTGGQPQHF
cdr3_nt: TGTGCCAGCAGCTTAACAGGAGGTCAGCCCCAGCATTTT

clone_size: -
v_call: TRBV27
d_call: TRBD1
j_call: TRBJ2-3
cdr3_aa: CASSSSPQDRADTQYF
cdr3_nt: TGTGCCAGCAGTTCCTCTCCCCAGGACAGGGCCGATACGCAGTATTTT

clone_size: -
v_call: TRBV11-3
d_call: TRBD2
j_call: TRBJ2-3
cdr3_aa: CASSLKVSGTGTGTQYF
cdr3_nt: TGTGCCAGCAGCTTAAAAGTGAGCGGGACGGGCACAGGTACGCAGTATTTT

clone_size: -
v_call: TRBV27
d_call: -
j_call: TRBJ1-4
cdr3_aa: CASSFRGLGKLFF
cdr3_nt: TGTGCCAGCAGTTTTCGGGGTTTAGGAAAACTGTTTTTT

clone_size: -
v_call: TRBV5-1
d_call: -
j_call: TRBJ1-1
cdr3_aa: CASSLEGTNTEAFF
cdr3_nt: TGCGCCAGCAGCTTGGAGGGTACAAACACTGAAGCTTTCTTT

clone_size: once
v_call: TRBV5-6
d_call: -
j_call: TRBJ2-5
cdr3_aa: CASSDTRTIQGETQYF
cdr3_nt: TGTGCCAGCAGCGACACTAGGACCATCCAGGGGGAGACCCAGTACTTC

clone_size: -
v_call: TRBV5-1
d_call: TRBD2
j_call: TRBJ2-4
cdr3_aa: CASSLLTGEGYIQYF
cdr3_nt: TGCGCCAGCAGCTTGTTAACGGGGGAGGGATACATTCAGTACTTC

clone_size: -
v_call: TRBV7-9
d_call: -
j_call: TRBJ1-4
cdr3_aa: CASSLHTDNSGLFF
cdr3_nt: TGTGCCAGCAGCTTACATACGGACAACTCGGGACTGTTTTTT

clone_size: -
v_call: TRBV7-6
d_call: -
j_call: TRBJ2-7
cdr3_aa: CASSLASAYEQYF
cdr3_nt: TGTGCCAGCAGCTTAGCATCGGCCTACGAGCAGTACTTC

clone_size: once
v_call: TRBV11-3
d_call: -
j_call: TRBJ2-4
cdr3_aa: CASSPFGGAGIQYF
cdr3_nt: TGTGCCAGCAGCCCCTTTGGGGGGGCGGGCATTCAGTACTTC

clone_size: -
v_call: TRBV5-1
d_call: TRBD1
j_call: TRBJ1-5
cdr3_aa: CASSSGGANQPQHF
cdr3_nt: TGCGCCAGCAGCTCAGGGGGCGCAAATCAGCCCCAGCATTTT

clone_size: -
v_call: TRBV25-1
d_call: TRBD1
j_call: TRBJ2-7
cdr3_aa: CASSEWGTGGIQQYF
cdr3_nt: TGTGCCAGCAGTGAATGGGGGACAGGGGGCATACAGCAGTACTTC

clone_size: -
v_call: TRBV6-6
d_call: -
j_call: TRBJ1-4
cdr3_aa: CASSYRGTELFF
cdr3_nt: TGTGCCAGCAGTTACCGCGGGACTGAACTGTTTTTT

clone_size: -
v_call: TRBV19
d_call: -
j_call: TRBJ1-1
cdr3_aa: CASSIHKNSNTEAFF
cdr3_nt: TGTGCCAGTAGTATTCATAAGAATTCGAACACTGAAGCTTTCTTT

clone_size: -
v_call: TRBV5-4
d_call: TRBD1
j_call: TRBJ1-2
cdr3_aa: CASRMAGQNYGYTF
cdr3_nt: TGTGCCAGCAGAATGGCGGGACAGAACTATGGCTACACCTTC

clone_size: -
v_call: TRBV19
d_call: -
j_call: TRBJ1-1
cdr3_aa: CASSPRQVLNTEAFF
cdr3_nt: TGTGCCAGTAGTCCCAGACAGGTTCTGAACACTGAAGCTTTCTTT

clone_size: -
v_call: TRBV6-9
d_call: -
j_call: TRBJ1-2
cdr3_aa: CASRRDYGYTF
cdr3_nt: TGTGCCAGCAGGCGGGACTATGGCTACACCTTC

clone_size: -
v_call: TRBV10-3
d_call: -
j_call: TRBJ2-2
cdr3_aa: CAISDRNTGELFF
cdr3_nt: TGTGCCATCAGTGATCGTAACACCGGGGAGCTGTTTTTT

clone_size: -
v_call: TRBV7-9
d_call: -
j_call: TRBJ2-7
cdr3_aa: CASSLGGQGAQYF
cdr3_nt: TGTGCCAGCAGCTTAGGAGGTCAGGGAGCGCAGTACTTC

clone_size: once
v_call: TRBV6-4
d_call: TRBD1
j_call: TRBJ1-2
cdr3_aa: CASSEIRDGQGYGYTF
cdr3_nt: TGTGCCAGCAGTGAAATTCGGGACGGACAGGGATATGGCTACACCTTC

clone_size: -
v_call: TRBV7-9
d_call: TRBD1
j_call: TRBJ1-4
cdr3_aa: CASSSRQGDNEKLFF
cdr3_nt: TGTGCCAGCAGCTCTCGACAGGGCGATAATGAAAAACTGTTTTTT

clone_size: -
v_call: TRBV5-1
d_call: -
j_call: TRBJ2-1
cdr3_aa: CASSLDSSSYNEQFF
cdr3_nt: TGCGCCAGCAGCTTGGACAGTAGCTCCTACAATGAGCAGTTCTTC

clone_size: -
v_call: TRBV7-6
d_call: -
j_call: TRBJ2-7
cdr3_aa: CASSLVDGSYEQYF
cdr3_nt: TGTGCCAGCAGCTTAGTGGACGGCTCCTACGAGCAGTACTTC

clone_size: -
v_call: TRBV5-1
d_call: TRBD1
j_call: TRBJ2-2
cdr3_aa: CASSFPGQGYGGELFF
cdr3_nt: TGCGCCAGCAGCTTCCCGGGACAGGGGTATGGCGGGGAGCTGTTTTTT

clone_size: -
v_call: TRBV28
d_call: -
j_call: TRBJ2-7
cdr3_aa: CASSSTPGVGYEQYF
cdr3_nt: TGTGCCAGCAGTTCAACCCCAGGGGTAGGGTACGAGCAGTACTTC

clone_size: -
v_call: TRBV11-1
d_call: -
j_call: TRBJ2-2
cdr3_aa: CASSLAPWSALNTGELFF
cdr3_nt: TGTGCCAGCAGCTTAGCACCCTGGTCAGCTTTAAACACCGGGGAGCTGTTTTTT

clone_size: -
v_call: TRBV7-9
d_call: -
j_call: TRBJ1-1
cdr3_aa: CASRVVNTEAFF
cdr3_nt: TGTGCAAGTCGCGTAGTCAACACTGAAGCTTTCTTT

clone_size: -
v_call: TRBV5-5
d_call: -
j_call: TRBJ2-5
cdr3_aa: CASSLFDRRQETQYF
cdr3_nt: TGTGCCAGCAGCTTATTCGACAGGCGGCAAGAGACCCAGTACTTC

clone_size: once
v_call: TRBV30
d_call: -
j_call: TRBJ2-2
cdr3_aa: CAWSVRGTGELFF
cdr3_nt: TGTGCCTGGAGTGTACGGGGGACCGGGGAGCTGTTTTTT

clone_size: -
v_call: TRBV7-9
d_call: -
j_call: TRBJ1-1
cdr3_aa: CASRQQGGVNTEAFF
cdr3_nt: TGTGCCAGCAGACAACAGGGCGGTGTAAACACTGAAGCTTTCTTT

clone_size: -
v_call: TRBV2
d_call: -
j_call: TRBJ2-7
cdr3_aa: CASTGTPGSVNYEQYF
cdr3_nt: TGTGCCAGCACTGGAACCCCGGGCTCTGTAAACTACGAGCAGTACTTC

clone_size: -
v_call: TRBV5-1
d_call: -
j_call: TRBJ2-1
cdr3_aa: CASSLQSYNEQFF
cdr3_nt: TGCGCCAGCAGCTTGCAGAGCTACAATGAGCAGTTCTTC

clone_size: -
v_call: TRBV28
d_call: -
j_call: TRBJ1-1
cdr3_aa: CASSDRTPPVAFF
cdr3_nt: TGTGCCAGCAGTGACCGGACACCTCCGGTAGCTTTCTTT

clone_size: -
v_call: TRBV19
d_call: -
j_call: TRBJ1-2
cdr3_aa: CASSRDYGYTF
cdr3_nt: TGTGCCAGTAGTAGAGACTATGGCTACACCTTC

clone_size: -
v_call: TRBV7-3
d_call: -
j_call: TRBJ2-1
cdr3_aa: CASSSSFF
cdr3_nt: TGTGCCAGCAGCTCCTCGTTCTTC

clone_size: -
v_call: TRBV7-8
d_call: -
j_call: TRBJ1-1
cdr3_aa: CASSLVSGNTEAFF
cdr3_nt: TGTGCCAGCAGCTTAGTTTCCGGGAACACTGAAGCTTTCTTT

clone_size: -
v_call: TRBV6-4
d_call: -
j_call: TRBJ2-3
cdr3_aa: CASSDGGATDTQYF
cdr3_nt: TGTGCCAGCAGTGACGGGGGGGCCACAGATACGCAGTATTTT

clone_size: once
v_call: TRBV9
d_call: -
j_call: TRBJ1-2
cdr3_aa: CASAIGTSYGYTF
cdr3_nt: TGTGCCAGCGCGATTGGGACGTCATATGGCTACACCTTC

clone_size: -
v_call: TRBV29-1
d_call: -
j_call: TRBJ2-1
cdr3_aa: CSVGARALYNEQFF
cdr3_nt: TGCAGCGTTGGGGCCAGGGCACTATACAATGAGCAGTTCTTC

clone_size: -
v_call: TRBV7-3
d_call: -
j_call: TRBJ2-2
cdr3_aa: CASSPQPGPGELFF
cdr3_nt: TGTGCCAGCAGCCCTCAACCGGGGCCCGGGGAGCTGTTTTTT

clone_size: -
v_call: TRBV30
d_call: -
j_call: TRBJ2-2
cdr3_aa: CAWSVGGTRELFF
cdr3_nt: TGTGCCTGGAGTGTAGGGGGAACAAGGGAGCTGTTTTTT

clone_size: -
v_call: TRBV2
d_call: -
j_call: TRBJ2-6
cdr3_aa: CASSRNSGANVLTF
cdr3_nt: TGTGCCAGCAGCCGTAACTCTGGGGCCAACGTCCTGACTTTC

clone_size: -
v_call: TRBV9
d_call: TRBD1
j_call: TRBJ2-3
cdr3_aa: CASSVGPLQGTDTQYF
cdr3_nt: TGTGCCAGCAGCGTAGGACCCCTACAGGGGACAGATACGCAGTATTTT

clone_size: -
v_call: TRBV6-1
d_call: TRBD1
j_call: TRBJ2-1
cdr3_aa: CASSEEQGTASYNEQFF
cdr3_nt: TGTGCCAGCAGCGAAGAACAGGGGACGGCCTCCTACAATGAGCAGTTCTTC

clone_size: -
v_call: TRBV7-2
d_call: TRBD1
j_call: TRBJ2-6
cdr3_aa: CASSLRDRGLSGANVLTF
cdr3_nt: TGTGCCAGCAGCCTCCGGGACAGGGGACTCTCTGGGGCCAACGTCCTGACTTTC

clone_size: -
v_call: TRBV7-5
d_call: -
j_call: TRBJ1-1
cdr3_aa: CVRSITRDRGVEAFF
cdr3_nt: TGTGTCAGAAGCATTACCCGGGACAGGGGCGTCGAAGCTTTCTTT

clone_size: once
v_call: TRBV28
d_call: TRBD2
j_call: TRBJ2-2
cdr3_aa: CASKRGGTNTGELFF
cdr3_nt: TGTGCCAGCAAACGGGGAGGGACGAACACCGGGGAGCTGTTTTTT

clone_size: -
v_call: TRBV19
d_call: -
j_call: TRBJ1-1
cdr3_aa: CASSLEGGYQAFF
cdr3_nt: TGTGCCAGTAGCCTGGAGGGGGGTTATCAAGCTTTCTTT

clone_size: -
v_call: TRBV5-1
d_call: -
j_call: TRBJ1-2
cdr3_aa: CASSLDEGGGYTF
cdr3_nt: TGCGCCAGCAGCTTGGACGAGGGAGGCGGCTACACCTTC